This T cell receptor beta chain was obtained from a study of control samples from healthy donors and cancer patients. The CDR3 runs 14 residues. CDR1 and CDR2 from the germline V gene are SEHNR and FQNEAQ (reference sequence). V lost 11 bases to trimming and J lost 1 base; unmatched junction nucleotides: 10. Sequenced by immunoSEQ multiplex PCR; TCRdb stores in-frame clones only, minus some. The repertoire holds about 140,000 clones, with 94% as singletons. The chain is built from TRBV7-9 and TRBJ2-5, with 7 bases matching TRBD2. The receptor was isolated from a man in his forties in good health. Material: blood. The CDR3 nucleotides read TGTGCCGGGCAGTTGGGGGGGATCCAAGAGACCCAGTACTTC. Amino acids: CAGQLGGIQETQYF.